The clone carrying this T cell receptor beta chain turned up a few times. The target antigen is unknown. The CDR3 runs 14 residues. Germline V gives CDR1 ENHRY, CDR2 SYGVKD. V gave up 3 bases and J gave up 2 bases, with 11 bases separating them. The sample belongs to a study of T cells after yellow fever vaccination. General study results and limits: It was a weaker secondary response, yet one that peaked faster, at day 5 versus 15. Reappearance after the booster was observed for most primary-vaccination clones (roughly 97% CD4, almost 90% CD8). Abundant clonotypes from the bulk population could contaminate FACS-sorted repertoires.

5'RACE template switching generated TCR cDNA, adding a universal primer site and UMIs. TCRdb ran MiXCR on the 5' RACE reads and lists one entry per CDR3 protein. The repertoire has some 560,000 distinct CDR3 sequences, 17% of them found once; the top ten carry about 18%. This sequence joins TRBV10-3 and TRBJ2-7; unclear D gene. This receptor was taken from a man between 18 and 35 years old who received the YFV17D yellow fever vaccine. The sequences come from PBMCs, collected more than 4 days after the first yellow fever vaccination. The CDR3 protein is CAISDSGTPYEQYF. In DNA form, the CDR3 reads TGTGCCATCAGTGATTCAGGAACTCCCTACGAGCAGTACTTC.